The rows below give T cell receptor beta chains drawn from one sample of a study of OX40 agonist ivuxolimab in advanced cancers. Assay used: immunoSEQ multiplex PCR; TCRdb lists only in-frame clones, some missing. The table records around 55,000 clones, around 88% of them present only once. The starting material was CD4+ or CD8+ T cells sorted from blood, obtained in a trial of the OX40 agonist ivuxolimab. The receptors were gathered from an adult with an advanced solid tumor such as melanoma, head and neck, liver or kidney cancer. CDR3s include the opening cysteine and the closing phenylalanine or tryptophan. Fields, in order: J gene, clone size, D gene, V gene, CDR3 DNA, CDR3 protein. The D gene is left open where the match is weak. The size of a clone is reported for some rows only, either as once, few or many, or as a class for expanded clones.

>TRBJ2-3|-|-|TRBV5-6
TGTGCCAGCAGTCGCAGGGTAGATACGCAGTATTTT
CASSRRVDTQYF
>TRBJ2-5|once|-|TRBV6-5
TGTGCCAGCAGTAAATACAGTCGCCAAGAGACCCAGTACTTC
CASSKYSRQETQYF
>TRBJ1-5|-|-|TRBV7-8
TGTGCCAGCAGCTTAGCCGTGACGGCTAGCAATCAGCCCCAGCATTTT
CASSLAVTASNQPQHF
>TRBJ2-5|-|TRBD1|TRBV2
TGTGCCAGCAGCCACAGGGGGCACTCAAAAGAGACCCAGTACTTC
CASSHRGHSKETQYF
>TRBJ1-4|-|-|TRBV4-2
TGTGCCAGCAGCCAAGCAGGGCCAACTAATGAAAAACTGTTTTTT
CASSQAGPTNEKLFF
>TRBJ2-7|-|-|TRBV20-1
TGCAGTCCAACACAAGTCGAGGCGTACTTC
CSPTQVEAYF
>TRBJ1-4|-|-|TRBV27
TGTGCCAGCAGTTTTCGTTCCCCCGGGGTAATCGCTAATGAAAAACTGTTTTTT
CASSFRSPGVIANEKLFF
>TRBJ2-1|-|TRBD2|TRBV19
TGTGCCAGTAGTCCCCGGACTAGCGGGAGTGGTAATGAGCAGTTCTTC
CASSPRTSGSGNEQFF
>TRBJ1-2|-|TRBD1|TRBV13
TGTGCCAGCAGCTTGACAGGGGGGCTTGGCTACACCTTC
CASSLTGGLGYTF
>TRBJ2-7|-|-|TRBV19
TGTGCCAGTAGTATAGGAGTCCGGGGCCCCTACGAGCAGTACTTC
CASSIGVRGPYEQYF
>TRBJ1-4|-|TRBD1|TRBV5-1
TGCGCCAGCAGACAGGGGGGTGATGAAAAACTGTTTTTT
CASRQGGDEKLFF
>TRBJ2-2|-|TRBD1|TRBV7-6
TGTGCCAGCAGCTCGGACAGGGTTAACACCGGGGAGCTGTTTTTT
CASSSDRVNTGELFF
>TRBJ2-6|-|-|TRBV19
TGTGCCAGTAGTATCCCCCCCGAGGGTCGGAGGGCCAACGTCCTGACTTTC
CASSIPPEGRRANVLTF
>TRBJ1-1|once|-|TRBV7-9
TGTGCCAGCAGCTTTCATGGCACTGAAGCTTTCTTT
CASSFHGTEAFF
>TRBJ1-1|-|-|TRBV19
TGTGCCAGTAGTATACTCACAGGGAACACTGAAGCTTTCTTT
CASSILTGNTEAFF
>TRBJ2-1|-|TRBD1|TRBV7-9
TGTGCCAGCAGCTCCGGACAGGGGTCTTACAATGAGCAGTTCTTC
CASSSGQGSYNEQFF
>TRBJ1-3|-|-|TRBV7-2
TGTGCCAGCAGCTTACATATGGGGTCCTCTGGAAACACCATATATTTT
CASSLHMGSSGNTIYF
>TRBJ2-7|-|-|TRBV23-1
TGCGCCAGCAGTCCCCGAGAGAGCGGAGCGTACGAGCAGTACTTC
CASSPRESGAYEQYF
>TRBJ1-4|-|-|TRBV4-2
TGTGCCAGCAGCCCCCGGGGTGCAACTAATGAAAAACTGTTTTTT
CASSPRGATNEKLFF
>TRBJ1-2|-|-|TRBV30
TGTGCAACTCCGCGGGTGACAAGGGGCTACACCTTC
CATPRVTRGYTF